These 30 T cell receptor beta chains came from one sample sequenced in a study of naive and memory T cell subsets. The beta constant-region primer was an equimolar mix of two oligonucleotides covering TRBC1 and TRBC2. TCRdb reanalysed the UMI-ligation and nested PCR reads using MiXCR and keeps one entry per CDR3 protein. The sample lists around 4,600 distinct CDR3 sequences, 6% to 9% occurring once. The sample comprised CD4+ TEMRA cells from blood. Described subset: effector memory re-expressing CD45RA, CD45RA+ CD27-. The receptors shown here come from a human donor in good health.

This clonotype was detected many times. The genes are TRBV20-1 and TRBJ2-7; 9 bases are shared with TRBD2. This CDR3 is built from 13 residues. Germline assignment: CDR1 DFQATT and CDR2 SNEGSKA (reference sequence). V lost 7 bases, J lost 0 bases, and 4 bases stayed unmatched. CDR3 DNA: TGCAGTGTCGGACTAGCGTACTCCTACGAGCAGTACTTC. Residues: CSVGLAYSYEQYF.

This clonotype turned up a few times. V usage is TRBV5-4 and J usage is TRBJ2-2; tentatively, D is TRBD2 (5 bases). V was trimmed by 4 bases and J by 8 bases, leaving 18 bases between them. The germline gives CDR1 SGHNT, CDR2 YYREEE (reference sequence). The CDR3 is 15 amino acids. Here the CDR3 DNA reads TGTGCCAGCAGCGACCCCGGGGTCCCCTCTGGGGAGCTGTTTTTT. Protein: CASSDPGVPSGELFF.

The chain has TRBV5-1 and TRBJ2-1; D call uncertain. Germline loops: CDR1 SGHRS, CDR2 YFSETQ. The CDR3 consists of 15 residues. Trimming stripped 4 bases from V and 3 bases from J, with 14 bases between. The CDR3 DNA reads TGCGCCAGCAGCCCCGTATACCCGTTCTACAATGAGCAGTTCTTC. Its protein product is CASSPVYPFYNEQFF.

In this sample, this clonotype turned up many times. CDR3 residues: CASSGLAGVWSDTQYF. CDR3 nucleotides: TGTGCCAGCAGTGGTCTAGCGGGAGTTTGGTCGGATACGCAGTATTTT. The J gene is TRBJ2-3, the V gene TRBV7-2; 10 nucleotides line up with TRBD2. This CDR3 is built from 16 residues. Per germline, CDR1 SGHTA and CDR2 FQGNSA. V was clipped by 6 bases and J by 6 bases; unmatched bases: 12.

Only a few counts were recorded for this clonotype. J is TRBJ1-5 and V is TRBV4-1; 11 nucleotides align to TRBD1. V lost 1 base to trimming and J lost 6 bases; unmatched junction nucleotides: 8. The germline gives CDR1 MGHRA, CDR2 YSYEKL. The length of the CDR3 is 17 residues. The CDR3 protein is CASSQGTGGPEGQPQHF. The CDR3 bases are TGCGCCAGCAGCCAAGGGACAGGGGGCCCGGAGGGTCAGCCCCAGCATTTT.

The rearrangement links TRBV20-1 to TRBJ1-5; 9 positions match TRBD1. This CDR3 comprises 15 residues. V was pared by 7 bases and J by 4 bases, with 11 bases of the junction left unmatched. Germline V gene lookup returns CDR1 DFQATT and CDR2 SNEGSKA (reference sequence). The DNA for the CDR3 is TGCAGTGTTAAGGACAGGGGCATTGGTAATCAGCCCCAGCATTTT. It specifies CSVKDRGIGNQPQHF.

This clonotype was detected ten times or more. The J gene is TRBJ2-4, the V gene TRBV3-1; no clear D. Germline CDR1 reads LGHDT; CDR2 reads YNNKEL (reference sequence). Trimming removed 1 base at V and 7 bases at J, with 11 bases between. The CDR3 spans 14 residues. CDR3 residues: CASSQGLGRNIQYF. CDR3 DNA: TGTGCCAGCAGCCAAGGGCTCGGTAGGAACATTCAGTACTTC.

This clonotype was counted many times. The V and J genes are TRBV6-4 and TRBJ2-1; TRBD2 matches 9 bases. From germline, CDR1 is MRHNA and CDR2 SNTAGT. CDR3 size: 13 residues. Trimming at V came to 10 bases and at J to 3 bases, leaving 4 bases not matched to a gene. The CDR3 sequence is CATKAGGYNEQFF. The DNA for the CDR3 is TGTGCCACCAAAGCGGGAGGCTACAATGAGCAGTTCTTC.

The table lists this clonotype with many counts. The rearrangement uses TRBV9 and TRBJ2-2, with D unresolved. This CDR3 spans 14 amino acids. Germline V CDR1 and CDR2: SGDLS, YYNGEE. Trimming pared 1 base from V and 0 bases from J, leaving 4 bases between. CDR3 DNA: TGTGCCAGCAGCGTAAGAGCGAACACCGGGGAGCTGTTTTTT. Its translation: CASSVRANTGELFF.

This clonotype was seen ten or more times. V and J are TRBV5-1 and TRBJ2-1; 7 positions match TRBD2. Looked up from germline, CDR1 is SGHRS and CDR2 is YFSETQ. The trim removed 4 bases at V and 4 bases at J, leaving 11 bases unmatched. The CDR3 is 16 amino acids. The CDR3 sequence: CASSLTGTKTYNEQFF. DNA of the CDR3: TGCGCCAGCAGCCTAACCGGGACTAAGACTTACAATGAGCAGTTCTTC.

This clonotype was detected a few times. The chain links TRBV20-1 to TRBJ2-5; D remains unclear. The germline gives CDR1 DFQATT, CDR2 SNEGSKA (reference sequence). The CDR3 loop spans 10 amino acids. V lost 3 bases to trimming and J lost 3 bases, with 2 bases between them. This CDR3 reads CSASKETQYF. CDR3 coding DNA: TGCAGTGCTAGTAAAGAGACCCAGTACTTC.

This clonotype was found many times. The chain uses TRBV19 and TRBJ2-5; 13 bases are shared with TRBD2. Germline CDR1 is LNHDA and CDR2 is SQIVND (reference sequence). This CDR3 contains 16 residues. The junction had 3 bases not matched to a gene; V was cut back by 3 bases and J by 2 bases. The CDR3 coding sequence is TGTGCCAGTAGTATTTCGGGACTAGCGGGACAAGAGACCCAGTACTTC. This sequence encodes CASSISGLAGQETQYF. The whole variable domain, filled in from reference TRBV19 and TRBJ2-5, reads DGGITQSPKYLFRKEGQNVTLSCEQNLNHDAMYWYRQDPGQGLRLIYYSQIVNDFQKGDIAEGYSVSREKKESFPLTVTSAQKNPTAFYLCASSISGLAGQETQYFGPGTRLLVL.

By frequency in the sample, this clonotype is medium-sized. This chain connects TRBV5-6 to TRBJ2-1; 7 nucleotides align to TRBD1. The V segment lost 4 bases and the J segment 8 bases; nucleotides outside the gene matches: 15. The CDR3 consists of 16 residues. The germline CDR1 and CDR2 sequences are SGHDT and YYEEEE. The CDR3 here is CASSPETGLLGDEQFF. CDR3 nucleotides: TGTGCCAGCAGCCCCGAGACAGGGCTCTTGGGCGATGAGCAGTTCTTC. The whole variable domain, filled in from reference TRBV5-6 and TRBJ2-1, reads DAGVTQSPTHLIKTRGQQVTLRCSPKSGHDTVSWYQQALGQGPQFIFQYYEEEERQRGNFPDRFSGHQFPNYSSELNVNALLLGDSALYLCASSPETGLLGDEQFFGPGTRLTVL.

This clonotype was picked up a small number of times. The chain links TRBV19 to TRBJ2-1; 11 nucleotides agree with TRBD2. J was trimmed by 10 bases and V by 2 bases; bases with no gene match: 7. This CDR3 has 15 residues. Germline values: CDR1 LNHDA, CDR2 SQIVND (reference sequence). The CDR3 DNA reads as TGTGCCAGTAGTATAATTACTAGCGGGAGTCAGGAGCAGTTCTTC. This gives the protein CASSIITSGSQEQFF.

This clonotype showed up many times. The rearrangement uses TRBV10-3 and TRBJ2-2; perhaps TRBD2 as D (5 bases). V gave up 11 bases and J gave up 2 bases, with 15 bases separating them. Germline-derived CDR1 and CDR2 are ENHRY and SYGVKD. There are 14 residues in the CDR3. CDR3 sequence: CAYRAVTNTGELFF. CDR3 in DNA: TGTGCCTACCGAGCGGTTACAAACACCGGGGAGCTGTTTTTT.

This clonotype was observed at least ten times. This chain connects TRBV7-9 to TRBJ1-2; the match to TRBD1 covers 7 bases. Germline V gene sequence: CDR1 SEHNR, CDR2 FQNEAQ (reference sequence). The CDR3 covers 15 residues. Trimming took 3 bases from V and 6 from J; bases not matched to a gene: 10. The CDR3 sequence: CASSFEGARKDGYTF. Written as DNA, the CDR3 is TGTGCCAGCAGCTTTGAGGGGGCGCGGAAAGATGGCTACACCTTC.

This clonotype was counted at least ten times. This may come from a read error, since a much larger clone is one base off. The chain couples TRBV4-1 to TRBJ2-2; unclear D gene. CDR3 length: 15 amino acids. V gave up 4 bases and J gave up 2 bases, with 11 bases separating them. CDR1 is MGHRA and CDR2 is YSYEKL in the germline V gene. The CDR3 region has the DNA TGCGCCAGCAGCCGAGAGGACGATAACACCGGGGAGCTGTTTTTT. The encoded protein is CASSREDDNTGELFF.

This clonotype occurred many times. V usage is TRBV4-2 and J usage is TRBJ2-7, with 12 bases fitting TRBD2. The CDR3 consists of 15 residues. Germline CDR1 LGHNA, CDR2 YNFKEQ. Trimming removed 1 base from V and 3 bases from J; junction bases left unmatched: 1. CDR3 DNA sequence: TGTGCCAGCAGCCAAGGACTAGCGGGGGTCTACGAGCAGTACTTC. This translates into CASSQGLAGVYEQYF.

Ten or more counts support this clonotype. The V call is TRBV29-1, the J call TRBJ2-5; a weak D match, TRBD1 (6 bases). Germline V gives CDR1 SQVTM, CDR2 ANQGSEA. V lost 4 bases and J 2 bases, leaving 8 bases between the germline ends. This CDR3 is 12 amino acids long. For the CDR3, the DNA is TGCAGCGTTGTGGGGACACAAGAGACCCAGTACTTC. Its protein is CSVVGTQETQYF. Full variable domain (rest looked up from reference TRBV29-1 and TRBJ2-5): SAVISQKPSRDICQRGTSLTIQCQVDSQVTMMFWYRQQPGQSLTLIATANQGSEATYESGFVIDKFPISRPNLTFSTLTVSNMSPEDSSIYLCSVVGTQETQYFGPGTRLLVL.

This clonotype was detected many times. The V gene is TRBV29-1, the J gene TRBJ1-1; D ambiguous. CDR1 is SQVTM, CDR2 ANQGSEA, per germline. V lost 2 bases, J lost 4 bases, and 14 bases lay in between. The CDR3 covers 14 residues. For the CDR3, the DNA is TGCAGCGTTGAAATTCGCCGGGCGGTCACTGAAGCTTTCTTT. Translation: CSVEIRRAVTEAFF.

The sample holds many counts of this clonotype. V usage is TRBV10-3 and J usage is TRBJ2-3, with D uncertain. The CDR3 has 14 amino acids. Trimming took off 4 bases at V and 6 bases at J, with 14 bases between the two ends. Germline CDR1 reads ENHRY; CDR2 reads SYGVKD. The CDR3 sequence is CAISAGRDGDTQYF. In DNA form, the CDR3 reads TGTGCCATCAGTGCTGGTAGAGACGGGGATACGCAGTATTTT.

This clonotype was recorded many times. The CDR3 DNA reads TGTGCCAGCCTTAGACTAGGTATACTACGGTACGAGCAGTACTTC. Translating it yields CASLRLGILRYEQYF. The chain carries TRBV6-1 and TRBJ2-7; maybe TRBD2 (6 bases). Trimming left V 8 bases short and J 4 bases short, with 21 bases between. Per the germline V gene, CDR1 is MNHNS and CDR2 is SASEGT. The CDR3 has 15 amino acids.

This clonotype was observed at least ten times. The V call is TRBV20-1, the J call TRBJ2-1, with TRBD2 matching over 9 bases. V was pared by 5 bases and J by 2 bases, with 10 bases of the junction left unmatched. Per the germline V gene, CDR1 is DFQATT and CDR2 is SNEGSKA (reference sequence). The CDR3 sequence is 16 residues long. CDR3 sequence reads: CSAETSGPSAYNEQFF. The CDR3 bases are TGCAGTGCTGAAACTAGCGGGCCTTCGGCCTACAATGAGCAGTTCTTC.

This clonotype is medium-sized in the sample. The V and J genes are TRBV2 and TRBJ2-7, with TRBD1 as a possible D gene (5 bases). CDR1 and CDR2 from the germline V gene are SNHLY and FYNNEI. Deletions cut 2 bases from V and 2 bases from J, with 10 bases between. The length of the CDR3 is 14 residues. The CDR3 loop reads CASSEYRQTYEQYF. CDR3 coding DNA: TGTGCCAGCAGTGAATACAGGCAAACCTACGAGCAGTACTTC.

The CDR3 bases are TGTGCCAGCAGTTTGAGAGAGAAGCAGTACTTC. Translated: CASSLREKQYF. This chain uses TRBV27 with TRBJ2-7; D unresolved. Trimming stripped 3 bases from V and 8 bases from J, with 8 bases between. Germline V gene lookup returns CDR1 MNHEY and CDR2 SMNVEV (reference sequence). This CDR3 region has 11 residues.

This clonotype has ten or more counts. The V gene is TRBV20-1, the J gene TRBJ2-7; D may be TRBD2 (6 bases). Looked up from germline, CDR1 is DFQATT and CDR2 is SNEGSKA (reference sequence). V lost 0 bases to trimming and J lost 4 bases, with 19 bases between them. The CDR3 runs 16 residues. CDR3 coding DNA: TGCAGTGCTAGAGAGGGGAATTCCCGGGACTCTTACGAGCAGTACTTC. Its protein is CSAREGNSRDSYEQYF.

This clonotype came up a few times. The chain carries TRBV18 and TRBJ1-1, with a possible D match to TRBD1 (5 bases). V was shortened by 1 base and J by 1 base, with 19 bases between the two germline ends. The length of the CDR3 is 18 residues. In germline, CDR1 is KGHSH, CDR2 LQKENI. CDR3 bases: TGTGCCAGCTCACCACGGTTGGTGGGCCGACAGACGAACACTGAAGCTTTCTTT. This codes for CASSPRLVGRQTNTEAFF. Supplemented by reference TRBV18 and TRBJ1-1, the full variable domain reads NAGVMQNPRHLVRRRGQEARLRCSPMKGHSHVYWYRQLPEEGLKFMVYLQKENIIDESGMPKERFSAEFPKEGPSILRIQQVVRGDSAAYFCASSPRLVGRQTNTEAFFGQGTRLTVV.

The chain recombines TRBV11-2 with TRBJ2-7, with TRBD1 matching over 8 bases. The CDR3 is 16 amino acids. Germline CDR1 is SGHAT and CDR2 is FQNNGV. V shed 4 bases, J shed 1 base, and the junction held 9 bases outside the gene matches. The CDR3 sequence is CASSSLLRQGSYEQYF. The DNA for the CDR3 is TGTGCCAGCAGCTCCCTACTCCGACAGGGGTCCTACGAGCAGTACTTC.

This clonotype has at least ten counts. This sequence joins TRBV5-5 and TRBJ2-1; TRBD2 matches at 9 bases. V lost 5 bases, J lost 8 bases, and 2 bases stayed unmatched. The CDR3 has 12 residues. Looked up from germline, CDR1 is SGHKS and CDR2 is YYEKEE (reference sequence). This CDR3 is CASRGLADEQFF. The CDR3 nucleotides are TGTGCCAGCAGGGGACTAGCAGATGAGCAGTTCTTC.

There are many counts of this clonotype. The chain combines TRBV7-8 with TRBJ1-3, with 7 bases lining up with TRBD1. The CDR3 is 15 amino acids. Germline trimming cut 5 bases from V and 0 bases from J; bases unmatched to any gene: 4. Per germline, CDR1 SGHVS and CDR2 FQNEAQ. CDR3 region: CASSRRDSSGNTIYF. DNA of the CDR3: TGTGCCAGCAGCCGGCGGGACAGCTCTGGAAACACCATATATTTT.